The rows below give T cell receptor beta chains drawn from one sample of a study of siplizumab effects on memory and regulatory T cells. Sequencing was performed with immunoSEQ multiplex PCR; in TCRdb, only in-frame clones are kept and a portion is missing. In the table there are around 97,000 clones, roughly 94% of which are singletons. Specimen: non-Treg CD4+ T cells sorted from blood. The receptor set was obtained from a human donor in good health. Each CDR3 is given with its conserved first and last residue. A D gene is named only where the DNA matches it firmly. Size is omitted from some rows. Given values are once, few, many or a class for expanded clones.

cdr3_aa: CASSPTRKEQFF; cdr3_nt: TGTGCCAGCAGTCCCACTCGGAAAGAGCAGTTCTTC; clone_size: once; v_call: TRBV28; j_call: TRBJ2-1; d_call: NA
cdr3_aa: CASSIQQGAQYEQYF; cdr3_nt: TGTGCCAGCAGCATACAACAGGGGGCACAGTACGAGCAGTACTTC; clone_size: NA; v_call: TRBV28; j_call: TRBJ2-7; d_call: TRBD1
cdr3_aa: CASSLPGYEQYF; cdr3_nt: TGTGCCAGCAGTTTGCCCGGCTACGAGCAGTACTTC; clone_size: NA; v_call: TRBV6-5; j_call: TRBJ2-7; d_call: NA
cdr3_aa: CASSPGAAGTGELFF; cdr3_nt: TGTGCCAGCTCACCGGGGGCAGCGGGTACCGGGGAGCTGTTTTTT; clone_size: few; v_call: TRBV18; j_call: TRBJ2-2; d_call: NA
cdr3_aa: CASSLNQGWVTEAFF; cdr3_nt: TGTGCCAGCAGTTTAAATCAGGGGTGGGTCACTGAAGCTTTCTTT; clone_size: NA; v_call: TRBV28; j_call: TRBJ1-1; d_call: NA
cdr3_aa: CSARSNTEAFF; cdr3_nt: TGCAGTGCCCGCTCGAACACTGAAGCTTTCTTT; clone_size: NA; v_call: TRBV20-1; j_call: TRBJ1-1; d_call: NA
cdr3_aa: CASRLRGRGEQYF; cdr3_nt: TGTGCCAGCAGACTCCGGGGGAGAGGCGAGCAGTACTTC; clone_size: NA; v_call: TRBV28; j_call: TRBJ2-7; d_call: NA
cdr3_aa: CASKVAGGHQETQYF; cdr3_nt: TGTGCCAGCAAAGTAGCGGGAGGGCACCAAGAGACCCAGTACTTC; clone_size: NA; v_call: TRBV11-2; j_call: TRBJ2-5; d_call: TRBD2
cdr3_aa: CASSQIDRTYGYTF; cdr3_nt: TGTGCCAGCAGCCAAATCGACCGGACCTATGGCTACACCTTC; clone_size: NA; v_call: TRBV14; j_call: TRBJ1-2; d_call: NA
cdr3_aa: CASSLGNQPGQLLYTEAFF; cdr3_nt: TGTGCCAGCAGTTTGGGAAACCAGCCGGGACAGTTACTCTACACTGAAGCTTTCTTT; clone_size: NA; v_call: TRBV27; j_call: TRBJ1-1; d_call: TRBD1
cdr3_aa: CASSLNRGSGQPQHF; cdr3_nt: TGTGCCAGCTCCCTAAACAGGGGGTCGGGTCAGCCCCAGCATTTT; clone_size: NA; v_call: TRBV18; j_call: TRBJ1-5; d_call: TRBD1